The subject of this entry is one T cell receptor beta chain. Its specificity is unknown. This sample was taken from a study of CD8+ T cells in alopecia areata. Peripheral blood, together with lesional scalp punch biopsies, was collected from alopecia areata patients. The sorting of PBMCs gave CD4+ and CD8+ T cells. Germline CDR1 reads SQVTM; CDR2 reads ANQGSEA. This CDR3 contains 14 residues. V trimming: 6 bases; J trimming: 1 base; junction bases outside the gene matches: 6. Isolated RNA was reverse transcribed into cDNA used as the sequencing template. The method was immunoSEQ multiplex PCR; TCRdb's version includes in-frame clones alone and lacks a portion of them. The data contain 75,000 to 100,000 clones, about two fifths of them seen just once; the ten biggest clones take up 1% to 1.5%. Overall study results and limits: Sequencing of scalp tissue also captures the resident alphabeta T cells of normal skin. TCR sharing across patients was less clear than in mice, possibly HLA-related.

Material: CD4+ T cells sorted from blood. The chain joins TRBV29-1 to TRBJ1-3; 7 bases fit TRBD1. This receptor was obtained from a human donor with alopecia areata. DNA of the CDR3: TGCAGCGTCCCGACAGGGCCGTCTGGAAACACCATATATTTT. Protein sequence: CSVPTGPSGNTIYF.